This T cell receptor (beta chain) is from a study of early T cells in non-severe SARS-CoV-2 infection. Unique molecular identifiers were affixed to single, distinct cDNA molecules. Each CDR3 protein gets one entry after TCRdb re-called the 5' RACE reads with MiXCR. The data contain around 12,000 distinct CDR3 sequences, around 5% of them singletons. Trimming removed 6 bases from V and 6 bases from J, with 11 bases in between. The germline gives CDR1 SSHAT, CDR2 FNYEAQ (reference sequence). The CDR3 sequence is 13 residues long. Study-wide results and limits: A preference for anti-spike CD8 responses marked VDJdb matching, which missed private and CD4 specificities.

This clonotype was seen many times. Antigen: not known. J is TRBJ2-2 and V is TRBV7-7, with D possibly being TRBD1 (6 bases). The clonotype was recovered from an adult who was a healthcare worker with PCR-confirmed SARS-CoV-2 infection or an uninfected control (not recorded which). Sequencing input: whole blood. CDR3 sequence reads: CASSIGQPGELFF. The DNA of the CDR3 is TGTGCCAGCAGTATAGGACAGCCCGGGGAGCTGTTTTTT.